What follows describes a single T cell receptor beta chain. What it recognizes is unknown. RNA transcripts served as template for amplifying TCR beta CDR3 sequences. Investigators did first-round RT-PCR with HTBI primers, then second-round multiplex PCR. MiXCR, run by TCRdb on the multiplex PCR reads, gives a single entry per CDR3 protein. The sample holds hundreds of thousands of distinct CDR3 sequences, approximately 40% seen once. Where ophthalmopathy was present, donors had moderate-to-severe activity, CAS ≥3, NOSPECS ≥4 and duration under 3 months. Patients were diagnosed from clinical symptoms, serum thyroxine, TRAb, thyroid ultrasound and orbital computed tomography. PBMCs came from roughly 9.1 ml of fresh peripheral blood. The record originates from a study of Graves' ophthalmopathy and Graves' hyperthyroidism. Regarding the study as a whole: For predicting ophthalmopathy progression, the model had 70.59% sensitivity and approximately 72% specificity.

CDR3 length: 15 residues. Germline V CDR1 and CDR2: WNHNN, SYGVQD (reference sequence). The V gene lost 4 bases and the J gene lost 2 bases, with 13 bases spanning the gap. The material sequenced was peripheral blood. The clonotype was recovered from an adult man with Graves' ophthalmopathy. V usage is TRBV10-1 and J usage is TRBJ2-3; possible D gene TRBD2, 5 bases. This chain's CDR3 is CASSGGPTYTDTQYF. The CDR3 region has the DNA TGCGCCAGCAGTGGCGGGCCAACGTACACAGATACGCAGTATTTT.